The subject of this entry is one TCR beta chain. The sample comes from a study of blood T cell repertoires in COVID-19. Looked up from germline, CDR1 is SNHLY and CDR2 is FYNNEI. The CDR3 totals 16 residues. Unmatched junction bases numbered 4, after V lost 1 base and J lost 0 bases. Under the authors' procedure: Nucleated cell number was recorded as an estimate derived from reference gene primer amplification. Some clones are missing from TCRdb's copy, which holds only in-frame ones; the method was immunoSEQ multiplex PCR. Clonal size and the V and J genes are those of that table, whereas D and trimming came from the DNA. The table lists approximately 140,000 clones, around 86% of them singletons, with 9.5% to 10% in the top ten.

The sample consisted of peripheral blood. This sequence was found in a man in his forties with active or convalescent COVID-19. V is TRBV2 and J is TRBJ2-3; TRBD2 matches 7 bases. The CDR3 region is CASSEEGGSSTDTQYF. Here the CDR3 DNA reads TGTGCCAGCAGTGAAGAGGGAGGGTCTAGCACAGATACGCAGTATTTT.